This T cell receptor (beta chain) was recorded in a study of blood T cell repertoires in COVID-19. As for the study in general: Sites across the United States, Italy and Spain contributed samples from acute and convalescent COVID-19. T cells, B-cell-depleted T cells, or PBMCs supplied cDNA or gDNA.

The V gene lost 6 bases and the J gene lost 3 bases, with 23 bases spanning the gap. The germline gives CDR1 MDHEN, CDR2 SYDVKM. The CDR3 is made up of 17 amino acids. Original methodology: Estimates of nucleated cell counts were drawn from the amplification of reference gene primers. The method was immunoSEQ multiplex PCR; TCRdb's version includes in-frame clones alone and lacks a portion of them. V, J and clone size reflect that table, while D and trimming were determined from the DNA. Here the sample spans approximately 110,000 clones, 90% being singletons. The sequence came from a human donor in a cohort sampled during active COVID-19. Sample: peripheral blood. The V call is TRBV28, the J call TRBJ1-1; weak D call: TRBD1 (6 bases). The CDR3 nucleotides read TGTGCCAGCAGGCCAGGGGTGCAGCAGGGCTCGGACACTGAAGCTTTCTTT. Translation: CASRPGVQQGSDTEAFF.